These T cell receptor beta chains were read from a single sample in a study of T-cell memory formation after mild COVID-19. MiXCR, run by TCRdb on the 5' RACE reads, gives a single entry per CDR3 protein. In the table there are about 440,000 distinct CDR3 sequences, 20% of which are singletons. The specimen was PBMCs or a T cell subset sorted from them (not recorded which). These receptors all stem from an adult woman who had mild COVID-19 (a few samples of this study predate the infection). Cell type and time point are not known. The CDR3 runs from the conserved cysteine through the conserved F or W. D genes are given only for firm matches. A clone size is listed for some rows: how often the clone was seen (once, few, many), or a class if it is expanded.

CASSYSRAGARDTQYF	TGTGCCAGCAGTTACTCGAGGGCAGGAGCCAGGGATACGCAGTATTTT	many	NA	TRBV6-5	TRBJ2-3
CASSMSGGVYNEQFF	TGTGCCAGTAGTATGTCCGGGGGGGTTTACAATGAGCAGTTCTTC	few	TRBD2	TRBV19	TRBJ2-1
CASSFGAGGVREQYF	TGTGCCAGCAGCTTCGGAGCGGGAGGGGTCCGCGAGCAGTACTTC	few	TRBD2	TRBV11-2	TRBJ2-7
CASSPRGGRPSGYTF	TGCGCCAGCAGCCCACGGGGGGGACGCCCGTCGGGCTACACCTTC	few	NA	TRBV5-1	TRBJ1-2
CASSTVGEGYTF	TGTGCCAGCAGTACCGTCGGGGAGGGCTACACCTTC	few	NA	TRBV6-5	TRBJ1-2
CASSLAGLAGFTEQFF	TGTGCCAGCAGCTTAGCTGGGTTAGCGGGGTTCACTGAGCAGTTCTTC	few	TRBD2	TRBV11-2	TRBJ2-1
CASMRGRGPPYEQYF	TGTGCCAGCATGAGAGGGAGGGGGCCCCCCTACGAGCAGTACTTC	NA	NA	TRBV12-3/TRBV12-4	TRBJ2-7
CASSDMMIGGTGELFF	TGTGCCAGCAGTGACATGATGATAGGGGGCACCGGGGAGCTGTTTTTT	few	NA	TRBV25-1	TRBJ2-2
CASSLGGDYNEQFF	TGCGCCAGCAGCTTGGGCGGGGACTACAATGAGCAGTTCTTC	many	NA	TRBV5-1	TRBJ2-1
CASSQDVGGSNQPQHF	TGCGCCAGCAGCCAAGATGTGGGGGGCAGCAATCAGCCCCAGCATTTT	NA	NA	TRBV4-1	TRBJ1-5
CASSQGRGLSYEQYF	TGCGCCAGCAGCCAAGGTCGGGGACTTTCCTACGAGCAGTACTTC	NA	NA	TRBV4-3	TRBJ2-7
CASSPGGGQLNF	TGTGCCAGCAGTCCAGGGGGTGGCCAACTGAATTTT	once	TRBD1	TRBV3-1	TRBJ2-3
CASSFSRAKNIQYF	TGTGCCAGCAGTTTTTCACGGGCCAAAAACATTCAGTACTTC	NA	NA	TRBV12-3/TRBV12-4	TRBJ2-4
CSAPLTSGGGKTQYF	TGCAGTGCTCCACTGACTAGCGGGGGGGGAAAGACCCAGTACTTC	NA	TRBD2	TRBV20-1	TRBJ2-5
CASSTLVGVEAQHF	TGTGCCAGCAGCACTCTCGTAGGTGTTGAGGCCCAGCATTTT	few	NA	TRBV7-8	TRBJ1-5
CASSFLRLTPINTEAFF	TGTGCCAGCAGTTTTCTTCGGTTGACGCCGATTAACACTGAAGCTTTCTTT	few	NA	TRBV27	TRBJ1-1
CASSGQGRTQYF	TGTGCCAGCAGTGGACAGGGGAGGACGCAGTATTTT	NA	TRBD1	TRBV6-2/TRBV6-3	TRBJ2-3
CASSLALGLAFQEQFF	TGTGCCAGCAGCTTAGCGCTAGGACTAGCGTTCCAAGAGCAGTTCTTC	NA	TRBD2	TRBV7-9	TRBJ2-1
CASSVPTGMGQFF	TGTGCCAGCAGTGTTCCGACAGGTATGGGGCAGTTCTTC	few	NA	TRBV7-9	TRBJ2-1
CATSDLRFDRGETQYF	TGTGCCACCAGTGATTTGCGGTTTGACAGGGGTGAGACCCAGTACTTC	few	TRBD1	TRBV24-1	TRBJ2-5
CASSEMGTGELFF	TGTGCCAGCAGCGAGATGGGCACCGGGGAGCTGTTTTTT	NA	NA	TRBV9	TRBJ2-2
CATSRDSPGELFF	TGTGCCACCAGCAGAGATAGTCCCGGGGAGCTGTTTTTT	NA	NA	TRBV15	TRBJ2-2
CASSFRTEFTYEQYF	TGTGCCAGCAGTTTTAGGACAGAATTTACCTACGAGCAGTACTTC	few	NA	TRBV6-2/TRBV6-3	TRBJ2-7
CASSAFRRETQYF	TGTGCCAGCAGCGCCTTCCGCCGGGAGACCCAGTACTTC	NA	NA	TRBV7-3	TRBJ2-5
CASSDGLLGETQYF	TGTGCCAGCAGCGACGGACTGCTCGGCGAGACCCAGTACTTC	NA	NA	TRBV9	TRBJ2-5
CASSLEVSPPTNEKLFF	TGTGCCAGCAGCTTAGAAGTGTCTCCTCCAACTAATGAAAAACTGTTTTTT	NA	NA	TRBV7-8	TRBJ1-4
CSAREAGGLRYEQYF	TGCAGTGCTAGGGAAGCGGGGGGCTTAAGGTACGAGCAGTACTTC	few	TRBD2	TRBV20-1	TRBJ2-7
CASSLGQGAINEQFF	TGTGCCAGCAGCTTGGGGCAGGGGGCGATCAATGAGCAGTTCTTC	NA	TRBD1	TRBV5-5	TRBJ2-1
CASSQVGPGGKGYTF	TGTGCCAGCAGCCAAGTGGGGCCCGGAGGAAAAGGCTACACCTTC	NA	NA	TRBV4-2	TRBJ1-2
CASSLQPPRRSNTEAFF	TGTGCCAGCAGCTTACAGCCTCCGCGGAGGTCGAACACTGAAGCTTTCTTT	NA	NA	TRBV7-2	TRBJ1-1
CASGVGWSETQYF	TGTGCCAGTGGTGTAGGCTGGTCGGAGACCCAGTACTTC	few	NA	TRBV19	TRBJ2-5
CATSVGAPSSYNEQFF	TGTGCCACCTCAGTGGGAGCCCCGAGCTCCTACAATGAGCAGTTCTTC	NA	NA	TRBV7-2	TRBJ2-1
CASSEVGTGETGELFF	TGTGCCAGCAGTGAAGTCGGGACAGGGGAAACCGGGGAGCTGTTTTTT	few	TRBD1	TRBV25-1	TRBJ2-2
CASSLITIRRTETQYF	TGTGCCAGCAGCTTAATTACCATTAGGAGGACGGAGACCCAGTACTTC	few	NA	TRBV7-9	TRBJ2-5
CAISGHVSGNTIYF	TGTGCCATCAGCGGACATGTCTCTGGAAACACCATATATTTT	NA	NA	TRBV10-3	TRBJ1-3
CATREGPGGIGFTEAFF	TGTGCCACCAGGGAAGGGCCAGGGGGAATAGGCTTCACTGAAGCTTTCTTT	few	TRBD1	TRBV24-1	TRBJ1-1
CASSAGTVAYEQYF	TGTGCCAGCAGTGCCGGGACGGTGGCCTACGAGCAGTACTTC	NA	NA	TRBV2	TRBJ2-7
CASSFISLEGTEAFF	TGTGCCAGCAGCTTTATCTCGTTAGAGGGAACTGAAGCTTTCTTT	few	NA	TRBV7-9	TRBJ1-1
CASSLGGNPIYGYTF	TGTGCCAGCAGCTTAGGGGGAAACCCCATCTATGGCTACACCTTC	NA	NA	TRBV7-2	TRBJ1-2
CASSIADRGQAEAFF	TGTGCCAGTAGTATAGCAGACAGGGGGCAGGCTGAAGCTTTCTTT	NA	TRBD1	TRBV19	TRBJ1-1